This T cell receptor (beta chain) was captured in a study of neoadjuvant anti-PD-1 for oral cavity cancer. Study-level information: Non-progressing patients received a fourth nivolumab dose near day 43, then surgery on days 50-56.

This table comes from immunoSEQ multiplex PCR, and its TCRdb copy is limited to in-frame clones, with some not included. Here the sample spans around 13,000 clones, roughly 70% being singletons. The CDR3 runs to 15 residues. In germline, CDR1 is MNHNS, CDR2 SASEGT. V was clipped by 2 bases and J by 2 bases, with 10 bases between them. The TCR sequence derives from a person between 35 and 79 years old with oral cavity squamous cell carcinoma. The chain has TRBV6-1 and TRBJ2-1; a possible D gene is TRBD1 (6 bases). The sequencing used PBMCs, collected before nivolumab (anti-PD-1) treatment. The CDR3 coding sequence is TGTGCCAGCAGTGAATCATGGGGGCCCTACAATGAGCAGTTCTTC. Its protein is CASSESWGPYNEQFF.